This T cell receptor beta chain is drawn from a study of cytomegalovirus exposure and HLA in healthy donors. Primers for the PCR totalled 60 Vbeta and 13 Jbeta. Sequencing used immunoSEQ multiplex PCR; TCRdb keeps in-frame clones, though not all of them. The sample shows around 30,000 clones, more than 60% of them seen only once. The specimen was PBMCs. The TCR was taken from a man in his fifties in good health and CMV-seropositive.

The CDR3 loop is CASSQTSLNEQFF. CDR3 in DNA: TGTGCCAGCAGCCAGACTAGCCTCAATGAGCAGTTCTTC. The chain couples TRBV5-4 to TRBJ2-1, with 7 bases lining up with TRBD2. This CDR3 has 13 amino acids. CDR1 SGHNT and CDR2 YYREEE come from the germline V gene (reference sequence). The V gene end was trimmed by 4 bases and the J gene end by 6 bases; junction bases not matched to a gene: 4. The variable domain in full, completed from reference TRBV5-4 and TRBJ2-1, reads ETGVTQSPTHLIKTRGQQVTLRCSSQSGHNTVSWYQQALGQGPQFIFQYYREEENGRGNFPPRFSGLQFPNYSSELNVNALELDDSALYLCASSQTSLNEQFFGPGTRLTVL.